This T cell receptor beta chain comes out of a study of neurological immune-mediated disorders. This clonotype was observed at least ten times. Described time point: longitudinal time-point 2. In TCRdb, the 5' RACE reads were re-called with MiXCR into one record per CDR3 protein. The data show roughly 49,000 distinct CDR3 sequences, about 12% seen once. The junction had 8 bases not matched to a gene; V was cut back by 4 bases and J by 6 bases. This CDR3 is 17 amino acids long. The V gene's germline CDR1 is LGHDT and CDR2 YNNKEL (reference sequence). The sequence came from a male donor with HTLV-1-associated myelopathy (HAM/TSP). This sequence joins TRBV3-1 and TRBJ2-2, with 13 positions matching TRBD2. Input material: PBMCs. The CDR3 region is CASSRPSGLAGSGELFF. CDR3 nucleotides: TGTGCCAGCAGCCGTCCATCGGGACTAGCGGGGTCCGGGGAGCTGTTTTTT.